This TCR beta chain was profiled in a study of blood T cell repertoires in COVID-19. At the level of the study: PBMCs, B-cell-depleted T cells, or T cells were the source of the cDNA or gDNA that made up the material.

The assay was immunoSEQ multiplex PCR, and TCRdb's table has in-frame clones only and misses some. The sample has some 180,000 clones; 84% are singletons. Germline V gene lookup returns CDR1 LNHNV and CDR2 YYDKDF (reference sequence). Trimming took 1 base from V and 0 from J, leaving 9 bases between them. CDR3 length equals 15 residues. Sequencing was done on a sample of peripheral blood. This TCR came from a woman of 80 years or more with COVID-19, enrolled during active disease. The chain recombines TRBV15 with TRBJ1-2; D unresolved. DNA of the CDR3: TGTGCCACCAGCAGAGTAAGCCTAACTAACTATGGCTACACCTTC. Translating gives CATSRVSLTNYGYTF.